The clone carrying this T cell receptor (beta chain) was seen more than once but under ten times. TCRdb redid the calling of the 5' RACE reads with MiXCR, one entry per CDR3 protein. The table shows 460,000 or so distinct CDR3 sequences, with 14% occurring only once. This record comes from a study of identical twins. Germline loops: CDR1 KGHSH, CDR2 LQKENI. This CDR3 is built from 13 residues. Trimming left V 4 bases short and J 2 bases short, with 8 bases between. The same sample was also studied in work on yellow fever vaccine responses in identical twins.

This TCR was recovered from a woman between 18 and 29 years old in good health. The sample comprised CD4+ T cells sorted from blood. The chain links TRBV18 to TRBJ1-1; weak D call: TRBD1 (5 bases). The CDR3 DNA follows: TGTGCCAGCTCACTAGGGGATAACACTGAAGCTTTCTTT. It is translated as CASSLGDNTEAFF.